The clone carrying this TCR beta chain was recorded a few times. The target antigen is unknown. TCR beta CDR3 regions were amplified from RNA transcripts. Carried out on the TCR CDR3, a first-round RT-PCR used the HTBI primer set. TCRdb passed the multiplex PCR reads through MiXCR, listing each CDR3 protein once. The sample has some 500,000 distinct CDR3 sequences, approximately 15% seen once. This record belongs to a study of T cells in Graves' hyperthyroidism and ophthalmopathy. The CDR3 covers 15 residues. Per the germline V gene, CDR1 is GTSNPN and CDR2 is SVGIG (reference sequence). V gave up 8 bases and J gave up 1 base, with 17 bases separating them. Absence of ophthalmopathy progression within 18 months defined stable Graves' hyperthyroidism. Diagnoses were established using clinical symptoms, serum thyroxine and TRAb, thyroid ultrasound and orbital computed tomography. Study findings and constraints: Before onset, by a median of around 6.4 months, the model predicted ophthalmopathy.

The sequence derives from a woman in her late teens or twenties with Graves' hyperthyroidism. Sequencing input: blood. This rearrangement joins TRBV30 to TRBJ2-2; possibly TRBD2 for D (6 bases). The CDR3 bases are TGTGCCGCCCGGGCCTCCGGGGGGAACACCGGGGAGCTGTTTTTT. Translation gives CAARASGGNTGELFF. Based on the CDR3 plus reference TRBV30 and TRBJ2-2, the full variable domain is SQTIHQWPATLVQPVGSPLSLECTVEGTSNPNLYWYRQAAGRGLQLLFYSVGIGQISSEVPQNLSASRPQDRQFILSSKKLLLSDSGFYLCAARASGGNTGELFFGEGSRLTVL.